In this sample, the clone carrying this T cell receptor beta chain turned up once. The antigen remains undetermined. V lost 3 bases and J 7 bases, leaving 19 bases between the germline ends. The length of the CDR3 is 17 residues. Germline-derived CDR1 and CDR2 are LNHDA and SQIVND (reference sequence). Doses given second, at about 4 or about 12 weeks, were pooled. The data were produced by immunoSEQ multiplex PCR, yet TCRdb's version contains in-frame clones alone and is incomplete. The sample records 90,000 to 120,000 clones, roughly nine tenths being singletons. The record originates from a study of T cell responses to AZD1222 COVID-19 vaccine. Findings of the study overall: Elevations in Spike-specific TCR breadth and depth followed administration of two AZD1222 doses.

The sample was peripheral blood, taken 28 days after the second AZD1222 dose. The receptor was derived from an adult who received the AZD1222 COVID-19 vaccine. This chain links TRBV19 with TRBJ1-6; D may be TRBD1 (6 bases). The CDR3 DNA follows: TGTGCCAGTAGTATGGGGGGCCGCCTAAGGGAGAATTCACCCCTCCACTTT. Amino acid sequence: CASSMGGRLRENSPLHF.